This TCR beta chain derives from a study of a mutant IDH1 vaccine in newly diagnosed glioma. Study-level information: Patients got their first vaccination 4-6 weeks after radiotherapy alone, or with temozolomide cycles. Most patients had radiochemotherapy with temozolomide before enrollment; others had one alone. Males made up about 62% and females about 40% of treated patients, whose mean age was approximately 41 years. Study results and limitations: It was just under 95% of patients that developed vaccine-induced immune responses.

The repertoire was sequenced with immunoSEQ multiplex PCR; TCRdb's copy has only in-frame clones and lacks some. Of 30,000 to 40,000 clones in the sample, roughly 79% were seen once. In regard to this clone: The antigen is unknown.

Time point described: week 23, last vaccination. Doses consisted of 300 ug of mutant IDH1 20-mer peptide each, paired with topical imiquimod. The J segment lost 6 bases and the V segment lost 5 bases, leaving 6 bases of the junction unmatched. CDR3 length: 14 amino acids. CDR1 is SGHVS, CDR2 FQNEAQ, per germline. The rearrangement joins TRBV7-8 to TRBJ2-2; 7 bases are a match to TRBD2. The material sequenced was PBMCs, taken from a glioma patient whose treatment included an IDH1 peptide vaccine. The sequence was collected from a man aged 40-49 years with glioma. The CDR3 DNA reads TGTGCCAGCAGCCCGACTAGCTTCTCCGGGGAGCTGTTTTTT. The encoded protein is CASSPTSFSGELFF.